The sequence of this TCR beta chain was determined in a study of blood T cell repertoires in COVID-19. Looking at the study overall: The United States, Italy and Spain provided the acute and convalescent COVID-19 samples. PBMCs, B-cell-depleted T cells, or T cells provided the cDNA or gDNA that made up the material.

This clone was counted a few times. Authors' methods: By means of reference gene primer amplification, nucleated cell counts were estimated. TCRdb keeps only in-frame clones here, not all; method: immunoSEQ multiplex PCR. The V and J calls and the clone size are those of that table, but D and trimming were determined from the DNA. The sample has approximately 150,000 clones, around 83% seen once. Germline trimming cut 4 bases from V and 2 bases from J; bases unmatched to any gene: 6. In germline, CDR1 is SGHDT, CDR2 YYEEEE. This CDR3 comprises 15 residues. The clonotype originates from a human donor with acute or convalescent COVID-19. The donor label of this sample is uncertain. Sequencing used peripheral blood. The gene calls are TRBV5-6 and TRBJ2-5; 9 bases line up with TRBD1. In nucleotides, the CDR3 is TGTGCCAGCAGCCCGGACAGGGGTATTCAAGAGACCCAGTACTTC. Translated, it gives CASSPDRGIQETQYF.